In its sample, the clone carrying this T cell receptor beta chain was seen many times. Its antigen is not known. Time point reported: sample taken at primary tumor resection. Donors were around 70 untreated early-stage non-small cell lung cancer patients. The study sequenced unsorted whole RNA from tumor, nontumor lung or frozen PBMC. From germline, CDR1 is SGHRS and CDR2 YFSETQ. Trimming left V 4 bases short and J 7 bases short, with 14 bases between. The CDR3 extends over 14 amino acids. TCRdb ran MiXCR on the 5' RACE reads and lists one entry per CDR3 protein. The data show 13,000 or so distinct CDR3 sequences, approximately 5.4% seen once. The data derive from a study of spatial heterogeneity in lung cancer. Study findings and constraints: Of tumor T cells, an estimated coverage of about 6.4% was reached for alpha chains and more than 11% for beta chains. Expanded alpha and beta TCR counts within tumors tracked tumor mutation counts.

The sequences come from lung tumor tissue, collected at surgery. This chain uses TRBV5-1 with TRBJ2-2; a weak D match, TRBD2 (6 bases). The TCR comes from a female donor with early-stage non-small cell lung cancer. The CDR3 sequence is CASSAGRPGGELFF. The CDR3 DNA reads as TGCGCCAGCAGCGCGGGAAGGCCGGGCGGGGAGCTGTTTTTT.